These 30 T cell receptor beta chains originate from one sample sequenced in a study of blood T cell repertoires in COVID-19. TCRdb keeps only in-frame clones here, not all; method: immunoSEQ multiplex PCR. The table lists roughly 240,000 clones, roughly four fifths of them singletons, with 4.7% in the top ten. Sequenced: peripheral blood. These TCRs come from a woman between 70 and 85 years old with acute or convalescent COVID-19.

V usage is TRBV6-1 and J usage is TRBJ1-2; 7 nucleotides line up with TRBD1. Per the germline V gene, CDR1 is MNHNS and CDR2 is SASEGT. Trimming at V came to 0 bases and at J to 4 bases, leaving 5 bases not matched to a gene. This CDR3 contains 15 residues. CDR3 in amino acids: CASSEAPYRGYGYTF. The CDR3 nucleotides read TGTGCCAGCAGTGAAGCGCCGTACAGGGGCTATGGCTACACCTTC.

This chain uses TRBV2 with TRBJ2-7; TRBD1 might be the D (5 bases). Germline V CDR1 and CDR2: SNHLY, FYNNEI. The V gene lost 6 bases and the J gene lost 2 bases, with 8 bases spanning the gap. The CDR3 is made up of 12 amino acids. CDR3: CASSQGPYEQYF. For the CDR3, the DNA is TGTGCCAGCAGCCAGGGCCCCTACGAGCAGTACTTC. The full variable domain, rest sourced from reference TRBV2 and TRBJ2-7, is EPEVTQTPSHQVTQMGQEVILRCVPISNHLYFYWYRQILGQKVEFLVSFYNNEISEKSEIFDDQFSVERPDGSNFTLKIRSTKLEDSAMYFCASSQGPYEQYFGPGTRLTVT.

The chain carries TRBV28 and TRBJ1-6, with a weak D call TRBD1 (6 bases). The CDR3 runs 15 residues. V shed 6 bases and J shed 1 base, with 10 bases lying between them. The germline gives CDR1 MDHEN, CDR2 SYDVKM. CDR3 sequence: CASRVRGSYNSPLHF. The CDR3 nucleotides are TGTGCCAGCAGGGTCAGGGGTTCCTATAATTCACCCCTCCACTTT.

In its sample, this clone was seen once. Other DNA sequences in the sample encode the same CDR3. The chain carries TRBV3-1 (or the pseudogene TRBV3-2) and TRBJ2-7; the D gene is possibly TRBD2 (5 bases). Germline V gene sequence: CDR1 LGHDT, CDR2 YNNKEL (reference sequence). Trimming pared 2 bases from V and 3 bases from J, leaving 5 bases between. The CDR3 is 12 amino acids. The CDR3 spells CASSQRGYEQYF. As DNA, the CDR3 is TGTGCCAGCAGCCAACGGGGCTACGAGCAGTACTTC.

This clone showed up just once. Additional DNA sequences in this sample encode the identical CDR3. The chain combines TRBV7-9 with TRBJ1-1, with TRBD1 identical over 7 bases. With V trimmed by 5 bases and J by 0 bases, 3 bases remained unmatched. Germline assignment: CDR1 SEHNR and CDR2 FQNEAQ (reference sequence). This CDR3 contains 14 residues. The CDR3 sequence: CASSRTGLNTEAFF. CDR3 DNA: TGTGCCAGCAGCCGGACAGGACTGAACACTGAAGCTTTCTTT.

The chain couples TRBV6-5 to TRBJ1-2; TRBD1 is a possible D gene (6 bases). The CDR3 runs 12 residues. The germline CDR1 and CDR2 sequences are MNHEY and SVGAGI. Between the trimmed V and J ends, which lost 7 bases and 6 bases, there was a span of 12 bases. DNA for the CDR3: TGTGCCAGCACCCAGGGACAAGATGGCTACACCTTC. Amino acid sequence: CASTQGQDGYTF.

The rearrangement joins TRBV28 to TRBJ1-2; tentatively, D is TRBD1 (6 bases). There are 13 residues in the CDR3. The V gene's germline CDR1 is MDHEN and CDR2 SYDVKM. V lost 6 bases, J lost 2 bases, and 10 bases lay in between. The CDR3 region has the DNA TGTGCCAGCAGATCCGGACAGAACTATGGCTACACCTTC. The encoded protein is CASRSGQNYGYTF.

This clone was counted only a few times. The genes are TRBV6-5 and TRBJ2-7; 10 bases match TRBD2. Trimming cost V 6 bases and J 2 bases; bases outside gene matches: 1. This CDR3 is built from 13 residues. The germline gives CDR1 MNHEY, CDR2 SVGAGI. The CDR3 DNA follows: TGTGCCAGCAGCGGACTAGCGGCCTACGAGCAGTACTTC. It encodes CASSGLAAYEQYF.

This rearrangement joins TRBV9 to TRBJ1-3; a possible D gene is TRBD1 (5 bases). CDR1 SGDLS and CDR2 YYNGEE come from the germline V gene. The CDR3 runs to 20 residues. V was clipped by 4 bases and J by 5 bases, with 31 bases between them. CDR3 bases: TGTGCCAGCAGCCCCATTGGGCAGGGTCATTACAGCTCTGGTAGAAACACCATATATTTT. Protein: CASSPIGQGHYSSGRNTIYF.

The gene calls are TRBV7-2 and TRBJ2-2, with a possible D match to TRBD2 (5 bases). The ends were cut back, 6 bases at V and 0 bases at J, with 14 bases in the middle. Germline V gives CDR1 SGHTA, CDR2 FQGNSA. The CDR3 has 16 residues. This chain's CDR3 is CASSWPGISNTGELFF. CDR3 sequence (DNA): TGTGCCAGCAGTTGGCCCGGGATCTCGAACACCGGGGAGCTGTTTTTT.

The DNA of the CDR3 is TGTGCCAGCAGTTACCCTGGACAGCTCACAGATACGCAGTATTTT. Protein product: CASSYPGQLTDTQYF. The V call is TRBV6-5, the J call TRBJ2-3; D perhaps matches TRBD1 (6 bases). Germline V gives CDR1 MNHEY, CDR2 SVGAGI. The CDR3 has 15 amino acids. Trimming left V 2 bases short and J 2 bases short, with 11 bases between.

The rearrangement uses TRBV11-2 and TRBJ1-4, with TRBD1 matching 8 bases. The CDR3 sequence is 15 residues long. Trimming removed 5 bases from V and 8 bases from J; junction bases left unmatched: 10. Germline CDR1 and CDR2: SGHAT and FQNNGV. The CDR3 protein is CASSQGAGGGEKLFF. The DNA for the CDR3 is TGTGCCAGCAGCCAGGGGGCGGGTGGAGGGGAAAAACTGTTTTTT.

The V call is TRBV9, the J call TRBJ1-6; 9 bases line up with TRBD1. V shed 3 bases and J 7 bases; nucleotides not matched to a gene: 5. CDR1 and CDR2 from the germline V gene are SGDLS and YYNGEE. The CDR3 loop spans 15 amino acids. The CDR3 is CASSARTGDNSPLHF. CDR3 DNA sequence: TGTGCCAGCAGCGCTCGGACAGGGGACAATTCACCCCTCCACTTT.

This sequence joins TRBV18 and TRBJ2-2, with 13 bases lining up with TRBD2. V lost 8 bases and J lost 2; bases outside the gene matches: 8. Germline CDR1 reads KGHSH; CDR2 reads LQKENI. This CDR3 has 17 amino acids. The CDR3 nucleotides read TGTGCCAGCGCCCCGGGGACTAGCGGGGTCAACACCGGGGAGCTGTTTTTT. Translation gives CASAPGTSGVNTGELFF.

The chain uses TRBV28 and TRBJ1-3; tentative D call: TRBD1 (5 bases). Trimming left V 4 bases short and J 7 bases short, with 20 bases between. The CDR3 has 16 residues. Germline assignment: CDR1 MDHEN and CDR2 SYDVKM. CDR3 bases: TGTGCCAGCAGTTCAACGGGACTCTATGCGGCTAACACCATATATTTT. Protein product: CASSSTGLYAANTIYF.

This clone appeared a few times. V gene TRBV3-1 (or the pseudogene TRBV3-2) combines with J gene TRBJ1-2; 7 bases map to TRBD1. This CDR3 is built from 14 residues. V shed 4 bases, J shed 7 bases, and the junction held 9 bases outside the gene matches. Germline V gene data show CDR1 as LGHDT and CDR2 as YNNKEL (reference sequence). CDR3: CASSLTGAPLGYTF. The CDR3 nucleotides read TGTGCCAGCAGCCTCACAGGGGCGCCCCTTGGCTACACCTTC.

This chain links TRBV2 with TRBJ2-2; no definite D call. This CDR3 is built from 15 residues. The germline V gene encodes CDR1 SNHLY and CDR2 FYNNEI. V lost 6 bases and J lost 1, with 12 bases in between. The CDR3 loop reads CASRSRSGNTGELFF. The CDR3 DNA reads as TGTGCCAGCAGGAGTCGATCAGGGAACACCGGGGAGCTGTTTTTT.

The chain carries TRBV28 and TRBJ1-6, with 7 bases lining up with TRBD1. Germline-derived CDR1 and CDR2 are MDHEN and SYDVKM. The CDR3 is 14 amino acids. Trimming removed 6 bases from V and 7 bases from J; junction bases left unmatched: 6. The CDR3 sequence: CASSRIGGNSPLHF. In DNA, the CDR3 is TGTGCCAGCAGCCGTATAGGGGGCAATTCACCCCTCCACTTT.

This rearrangement joins TRBV19 to TRBJ1-1; D unclear. The CDR3 runs to 14 residues. V was pared by 3 bases and J by 6 bases, with 14 bases between. Germline-derived CDR1 and CDR2 are LNHDA and SQIVND (reference sequence). The CDR3, as DNA: TGTGCCAGTAGTATCACCGGGGTTACTTCTGAAGCTTTCTTT. Its translation: CASSITGVTSEAFF.

V is TRBV25-1 and J is TRBJ1-5, with D possibly being TRBD1 (6 bases). The CDR3 covers 14 residues. Trimming took off 8 bases at V and 0 bases at J, with 11 bases between the two ends. Germline V gene lookup returns CDR1 MGHDK and CDR2 SYGVNS. The CDR3 DNA sequence: TGTGCCAGCGGTGTGGGGGCTAGCAATCAGCCCCAGCATTTT. Translation gives CASGVGASNQPQHF.

This clone was counted many times. V usage is TRBV4-3 and J usage is TRBJ1-2, with a tentative D call TRBD1 (6 bases). The germline gives CDR1 LGHNA, CDR2 YSLEER. CDR3 length equals 15 residues. Trimming pared 0 bases from V and 8 bases from J, leaving 16 bases between. This CDR3 is CASSQDKGQTRGYTF. CDR3 bases: TGCGCCAGCAGCCAAGATAAGGGACAAACGAGGGGCTACACCTTC.

V gene TRBV5-1 combines with J gene TRBJ2-1, with 11 bases matching TRBD1. The V and J ends lost 4 bases and 5 bases, in that order; junction bases with no gene match: 8. This CDR3 comprises 16 residues. Germline assignment: CDR1 SGHRS and CDR2 YFSETQ. CDR3 bases: TGCGCCAGCAGCCTGCGCCGGGACAGGGGGGACAATGAGCAGTTCTTC. Its protein is CASSLRRDRGDNEQFF.

V gene TRBV6-1 combines with J gene TRBJ1-1; D remains unclear. Germline V gene sequence: CDR1 MNHNS, CDR2 SASEGT. V was pared by 1 base and J by 2 bases, with 8 bases between. This CDR3 region has 14 residues. For the CDR3, the DNA is TGTGCCAGCAGTGAAGGGTACAGCAACACTGAAGCTTTCTTT. This sequence encodes CASSEGYSNTEAFF.

This clone was detected a few times. The CDR3 DNA sequence: TGTGCCAGCAGCCCCAGCGGACTAGCCTCCGGGGAGCTGTTTTTT. Its translation: CASSPSGLASGELFF. The rearrangement uses TRBV7-2 and TRBJ2-2; 8 bases map to TRBD2. Trimming cost V 5 bases and J 6 bases; bases outside gene matches: 8. Germline CDR1 SGHTA, CDR2 FQGNSA. This CDR3 is built from 15 residues.

This clone was picked up a small number of times. The V gene is TRBV6-5, the J gene TRBJ2-7, with TRBD1 matching over 9 bases. Looked up from germline, CDR1 is MNHEY and CDR2 is SVGAGI. The CDR3 runs to 14 residues. V gave up 4 bases and J gave up 7 bases; unmatched junction bases: 8. The CDR3 reads CASSLVQGAGEQYF. CDR3 DNA sequence: TGTGCCAGCAGTTTGGTACAGGGGGCTGGTGAGCAGTACTTC.

The rearrangement joins TRBV7-8 to TRBJ1-4; D is uncertain. V gave up 5 bases and J gave up 0 bases, with 10 bases separating them. This CDR3 has 15 amino acids. Germline V lookup: CDR1 SGHVS, CDR2 FQNEAQ. The CDR3 is CASSLTVTTNEKLFF. CDR3 in DNA: TGTGCCAGCAGCCTAACGGTGACAACTAATGAAAAACTGTTTTTT.

CDR3 nucleotide sequence: TGTGCCAGCAGCTCCCTCCTAGGTCTGTTCTTC. Its protein is CASSSLLGLFF. The chain uses TRBV7-8 and TRBJ2-1, with D uncertain. The CDR3 is 11 amino acids. The V end was cut by 4 bases, the J end by 15 bases, with 13 bases between. Per the germline V gene, CDR1 is SGHVS and CDR2 is FQNEAQ.

This chain joins TRBV5-1 and TRBJ1-1, with D perhaps TRBD1 (6 bases). CDR1 SGHRS and CDR2 YFSETQ come from the germline V gene. V lost 0 bases and J lost 5, with 20 bases in between. The length of the CDR3 is 17 residues. CDR3 loop: CASSLAGTGNLKTEAFF. In DNA, the CDR3 is TGCGCCAGCAGCTTGGCCGGAACAGGGAACCTCAAAACTGAAGCTTTCTTT.

The rearrangement links TRBV4-1 to TRBJ1-2, with D maybe TRBD1 (6 bases). The V and J ends lost 6 bases and 5 bases respectively, with 16 bases between them. Looked up from germline, CDR1 is MGHRA and CDR2 is YSYEKL. The CDR3 length is 14 residues. Here the CDR3 DNA reads TGCGCCAGCAGGCCCCAGGGGCTCGGGTATGGCTACACCTTC. Protein product: CASRPQGLGYGYTF.

This clone was counted only a few times. V is TRBV10-3 and J is TRBJ1-2; TRBD1 is a possible D gene (6 bases). The germline V gene encodes CDR1 ENHRY and CDR2 SYGVKD. The CDR3 has 18 amino acids. Trimming removed 3 bases at V and 0 bases at J, with 20 bases between. CDR3 protein: CAISENRVHGNPNYGYTF. In DNA form, the CDR3 reads TGTGCCATCAGTGAAAACAGGGTTCACGGAAACCCTAACTATGGCTACACCTTC.